The text below deals with one T cell receptor (beta chain). Its antigen is unidentified. The sample belongs to a study of T-cell memory formation after mild COVID-19. The study's findings and limits: Clones that contracted from day 15 to 85 were balanced CD4/CD8, while later expanders leaned CD4+. Mostly located in CM and EM were contracting CD4+ clones, with contracting CD8+ clones located in EMRA. Cross-reactive memory appears to have joined, as suggested by some responding clones showing up in pre-infection memory.

5'RACE with constant-segment primers built TCRalpha and TCRbeta cDNA libraries with UMIs. TCRdb re-called the 5' RACE reads through MiXCR, storing one row per CDR3 protein. The profile shows nearly 200,000 distinct CDR3 sequences, 18% of them singletons. V was clipped by 2 bases and J by 4 bases, with 8 bases between them. The germline gives CDR1 MGHDK, CDR2 SYGVNS. There are 13 residues in the CDR3. The specimen was PBMCs or a T cell subset sorted from them (not recorded which). The V call is TRBV25-1, the J call TRBJ2-5; D unresolved. The sequence came from an adult woman who had mild COVID-19 (a few samples of this study predate the infection). Cell type and time point are not known. The CDR3 loop reads CASSEEWGETQYF. CDR3 in DNA: TGTGCCAGCAGTGAAGAATGGGGAGAGACCCAGTACTTC.